This TCR beta chain was sequenced during a study of blood T cell repertoires in COVID-19. As originally analysed: Quantification of nucleated cells was approximated via reference gene primer amplification. Method: immunoSEQ multiplex PCR; TCRdb's copy keeps in-frame clones and lacks some. The V and J calls and the clone size are those of that table, but D and trimming were determined from the DNA. This sample has some 130,000 clones, with around 89% found just once. This CDR3 comprises 18 residues. V gave up 0 bases and J gave up 4 bases; unmatched junction bases: 7. CDR1 is LGHNA and CDR2 is YSLEER in the germline V gene.

Input material: peripheral blood. This clonotype was sampled from a man aged 60 to 75 with COVID-19, enrolled during active disease. The rearrangement uses TRBV4-3 and TRBJ1-3; the match to TRBD1 covers 12 bases. The CDR3 DNA is TGCGCCAGCAGCCAAGAGGGACAGGGGGCCGGGTCGGGAAACACCATATATTTT. Protein product: CASSQEGQGAGSGNTIYF.